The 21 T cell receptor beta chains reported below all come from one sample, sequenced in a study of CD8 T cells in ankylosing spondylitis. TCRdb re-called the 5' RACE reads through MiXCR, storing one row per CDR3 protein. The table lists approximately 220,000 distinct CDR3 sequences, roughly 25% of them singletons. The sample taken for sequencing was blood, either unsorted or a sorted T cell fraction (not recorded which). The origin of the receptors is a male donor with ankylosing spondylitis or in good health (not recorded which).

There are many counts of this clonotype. The DNA of the CDR3 is TGCGCCAGCAGCATCGGGACTAGCGGGCACCAAGAGACCCAGTACTTC. Residues: CASSIGTSGHQETQYF. The rearrangement uses TRBV5-1 and TRBJ2-5, with 12 bases that match TRBD2. Germline V lookup: CDR1 SGHRS, CDR2 YFSETQ. V gave up 4 bases and J gave up 0 bases; unmatched junction bases: 4. The CDR3 spans 16 residues.

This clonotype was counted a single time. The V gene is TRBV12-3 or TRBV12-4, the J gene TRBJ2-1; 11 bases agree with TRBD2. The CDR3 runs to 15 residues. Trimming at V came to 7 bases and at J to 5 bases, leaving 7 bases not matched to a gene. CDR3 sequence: CASTLTSGGDNEQFF. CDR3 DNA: TGTGCCAGCACCCTTACTAGCGGGGGCGACAATGAGCAGTTCTTC.

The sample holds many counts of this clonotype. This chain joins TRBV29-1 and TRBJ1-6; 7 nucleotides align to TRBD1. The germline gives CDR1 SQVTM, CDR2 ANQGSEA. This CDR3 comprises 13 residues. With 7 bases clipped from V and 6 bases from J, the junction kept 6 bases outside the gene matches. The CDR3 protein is CSATTGRNSPLHF. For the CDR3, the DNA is TGCAGCGCCACGACAGGGCGTAATTCACCCCTCCACTTT.

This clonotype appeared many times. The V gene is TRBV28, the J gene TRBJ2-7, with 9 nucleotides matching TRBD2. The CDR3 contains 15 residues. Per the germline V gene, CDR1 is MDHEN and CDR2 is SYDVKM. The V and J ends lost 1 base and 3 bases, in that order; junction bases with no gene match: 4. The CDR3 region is CASSLFVAGDYEQYF. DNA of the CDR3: TGTGCCAGCAGTTTATTCGTAGCGGGGGACTACGAGCAGTACTTC.

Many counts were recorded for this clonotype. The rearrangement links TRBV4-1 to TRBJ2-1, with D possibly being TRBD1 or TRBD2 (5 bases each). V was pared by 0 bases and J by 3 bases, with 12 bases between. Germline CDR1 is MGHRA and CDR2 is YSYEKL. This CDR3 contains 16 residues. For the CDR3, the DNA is TGCGCCAGCAGCCAAGATGCTACTAGGGGCTACAATGAGCAGTTCTTC. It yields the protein CASSQDATRGYNEQFF.

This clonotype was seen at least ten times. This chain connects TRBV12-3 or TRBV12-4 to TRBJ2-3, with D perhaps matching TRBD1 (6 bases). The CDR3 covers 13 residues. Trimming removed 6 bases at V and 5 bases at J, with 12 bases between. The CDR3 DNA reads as TGTGCCAGCAGCGCAACGACAGGAGATACGCAGTATTTT. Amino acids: CASSATTGDTQYF.

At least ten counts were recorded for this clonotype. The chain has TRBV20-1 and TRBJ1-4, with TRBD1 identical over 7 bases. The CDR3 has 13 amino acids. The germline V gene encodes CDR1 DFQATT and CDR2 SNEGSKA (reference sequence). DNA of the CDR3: TGCAGCGTCGGACAGGCAGCTAATGAAAAACTGTTTTTT. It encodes CSVGQAANEKLFF.

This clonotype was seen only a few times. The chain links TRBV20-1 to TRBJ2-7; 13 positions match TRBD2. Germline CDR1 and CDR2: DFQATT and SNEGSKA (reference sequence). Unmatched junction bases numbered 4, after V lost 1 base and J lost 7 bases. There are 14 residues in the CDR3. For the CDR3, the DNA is TGCAGTGCTAGAGTGGGACTAGCGGGATCTGAGCAGTACTTC. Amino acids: CSARVGLAGSEQYF.

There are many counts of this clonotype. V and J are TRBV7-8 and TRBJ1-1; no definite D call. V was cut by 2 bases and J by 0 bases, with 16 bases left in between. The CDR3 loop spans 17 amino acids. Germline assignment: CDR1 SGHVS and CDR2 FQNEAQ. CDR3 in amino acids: CASSLIVPVNMNTEAFF. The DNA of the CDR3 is TGTGCCAGCAGCTTAATAGTGCCTGTTAACATGAACACTGAAGCTTTCTTT.

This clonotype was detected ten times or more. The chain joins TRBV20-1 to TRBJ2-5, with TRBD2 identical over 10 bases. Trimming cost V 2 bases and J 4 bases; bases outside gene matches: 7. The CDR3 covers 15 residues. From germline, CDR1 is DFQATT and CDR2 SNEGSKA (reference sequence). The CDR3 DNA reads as TGCAGTGCTAGACCGAGCGGGAGGGCTTCAGAGACCCAGTACTTC. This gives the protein CSARPSGRASETQYF.

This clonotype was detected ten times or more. This CDR3 reads CASWGLRYGNTIYF. For the CDR3, the DNA is TGTGCCAGCTGGGGGCTACGATATGGAAACACCATATATTTT. V and J are TRBV5-6 and TRBJ1-3, with a tentative D call TRBD1 (6 bases). Germline V CDR1 and CDR2: SGHDT, YYEEEE. V dropped 7 bases and J dropped 3 bases, with 14 bases sitting between them. The CDR3 extends over 14 amino acids.

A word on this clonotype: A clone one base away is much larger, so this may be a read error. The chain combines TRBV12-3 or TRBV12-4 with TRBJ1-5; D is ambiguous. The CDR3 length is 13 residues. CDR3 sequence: CTSSLGYNQPQHF. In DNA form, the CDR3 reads TGTACCAGCAGTTTAGGGTACAATCAGCCCCAGCATTTT.

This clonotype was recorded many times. CDR3 in DNA: TGCGCCAGCAGAGATAGCGGGAGTAGCGCCGGGGAGCTGTTTTTT. Translation gives CASRDSGSSAGELFF. This chain connects TRBV5-1 to TRBJ2-2; 9 bases are shared with TRBD2. This CDR3 comprises 15 residues. Germline V CDR1 and CDR2: SGHRS, YFSETQ. J was trimmed by 6 bases and V by 5 bases; bases with no gene match: 8.

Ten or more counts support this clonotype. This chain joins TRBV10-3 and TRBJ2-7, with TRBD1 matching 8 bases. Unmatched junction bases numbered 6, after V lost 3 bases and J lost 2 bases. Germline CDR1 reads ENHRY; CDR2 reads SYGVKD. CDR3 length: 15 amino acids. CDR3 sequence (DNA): TGTGCCATCAGTGAATATGGGGGACAGGCCTACGAGCAGTACTTC. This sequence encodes CAISEYGGQAYEQYF.

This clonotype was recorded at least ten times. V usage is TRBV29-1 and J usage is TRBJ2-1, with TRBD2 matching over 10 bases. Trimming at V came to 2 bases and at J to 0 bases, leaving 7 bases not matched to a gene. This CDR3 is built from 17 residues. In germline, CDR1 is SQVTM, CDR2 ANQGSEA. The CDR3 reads CSVELRASGSSYNEQFF. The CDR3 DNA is TGCAGCGTTGAATTAAGGGCTAGCGGGAGCTCCTACAATGAGCAGTTCTTC.

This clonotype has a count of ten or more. The CDR3 DNA follows: TGTGCCAGCACCAGAGGGGGCAAGGGCCAAGAGACCCAGTACTTC. The encoded protein is CASTRGGKGQETQYF. This chain links TRBV7-2 with TRBJ2-5; 7 nucleotides agree with TRBD1. This CDR3 is built from 15 residues. Looked up from germline, CDR1 is SGHTA and CDR2 is FQGNSA. Trimming cost V 7 bases and J 1 base; bases outside gene matches: 9.

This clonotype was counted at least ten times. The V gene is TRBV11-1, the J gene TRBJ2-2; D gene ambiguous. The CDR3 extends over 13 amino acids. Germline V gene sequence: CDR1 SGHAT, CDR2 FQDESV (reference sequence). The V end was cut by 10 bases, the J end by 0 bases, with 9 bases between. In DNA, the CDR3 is TGTGCCACTGGCGGACCGAACACCGGGGAGCTGTTTTTT. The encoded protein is CATGGPNTGELFF.

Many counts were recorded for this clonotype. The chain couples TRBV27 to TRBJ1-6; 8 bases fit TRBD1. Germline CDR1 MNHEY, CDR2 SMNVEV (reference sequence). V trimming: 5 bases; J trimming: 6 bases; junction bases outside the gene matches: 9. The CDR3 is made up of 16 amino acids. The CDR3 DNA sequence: TGTGCCAGCAGTACTAGGACAGGGACGCGTAATTCACCCCTCCACTTT. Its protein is CASSTRTGTRNSPLHF.

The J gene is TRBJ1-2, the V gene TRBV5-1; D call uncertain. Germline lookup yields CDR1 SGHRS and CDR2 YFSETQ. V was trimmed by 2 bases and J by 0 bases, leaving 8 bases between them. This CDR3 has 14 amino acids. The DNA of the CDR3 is TGCGCCAGCAGCTTCGTCAGCGCTAACTATGGCTACACCTTC. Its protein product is CASSFVSANYGYTF.

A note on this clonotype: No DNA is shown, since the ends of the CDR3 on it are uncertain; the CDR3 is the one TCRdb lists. The CDR3 region is CSAVGAGTDTQCF. The chain is built from TRBV20-1 and TRBJ2-3; TRBD1 was called by the table and not checked on the DNA. From germline, CDR1 is DFQATT and CDR2 SNEGSKA (reference sequence). Including both end residues, the CDR3 is 13 amino acids long.

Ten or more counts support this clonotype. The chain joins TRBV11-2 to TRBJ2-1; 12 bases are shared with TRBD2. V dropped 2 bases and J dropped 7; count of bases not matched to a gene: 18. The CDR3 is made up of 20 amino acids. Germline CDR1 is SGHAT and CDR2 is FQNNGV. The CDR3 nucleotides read TGTGCCAGCAGCTTATCTGCAGGGCTAGCGGGAGGGCCCGGTTTGAATGAGCAGTTCTTC. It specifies CASSLSAGLAGGPGLNEQFF.